This is a list of T cell receptor beta chains from one sample in a study of CD8+ T cells in alopecia areata. Assay: immunoSEQ multiplex PCR; the TCRdb copy retains only in-frame clones and omits some. The table records 250,000 to 300,000 clones, 58% of them present only once. This sample comprised CD4+ T cells sorted from blood, obtained at week 24, from a patient treated with tofacitinib. Receptors originate from a human donor with alopecia areata. The CDR3 runs from the conserved cysteine through the conserved F or W. A D gene is named only where the DNA matches it firmly. The size entry is marked missing in some rows and otherwise reads once, few, many or a size class.

D gene	V gene	clone size	J gene	CDR3 protein	CDR3 DNA
-	TRBV19	-	TRBJ1-5	CASTPTRPDQPQHF	TGTGCCAGCACCCCGACCCGCCCTGATCAGCCCCAGCATTTT
TRBD1	TRBV5-6	-	TRBJ2-7	CASSPRNRDRVHEQYF	TGTGCCAGCAGCCCACGGAATAGAGACAGGGTCCACGAGCAGTACTTC
TRBD1	TRBV15	-	TRBJ1-6	CATSRDQGGNSPLHF	TGTGCCACCAGCAGAGATCAGGGGGGTAATTCACCCCTCCACTTT
-	TRBV29-1	-	TRBJ1-2	CSVVRAYGYTF	TGCAGCGTTGTGCGGGCCTATGGCTACACCTTC
TRBD2	TRBV5-1	few	TRBJ2-1	CASSPTSGAYNEQFF	TGCGCCAGCAGCCCTACTAGCGGGGCTTACAATGAGCAGTTCTTC
-	TRBV30	-	TRBJ1-1	CAWSVVVTARLSGDTEAFF	TGTGCCTGGAGTGTTGTTGTAACCGCTCGGCTGTCGGGAGACACTGAAGCTTTCTTT
TRBD2	TRBV4-3	-	TRBJ2-2	CASSHASGGNTGELFF	TGCGCCAGCAGCCACGCTAGCGGGGGCAACACCGGGGAGCTGTTTTTT
TRBD1	TRBV28	few	TRBJ1-1	CASTAPTGARPEAFF	TGTGCCAGCACCGCCCCGACAGGGGCTAGGCCTGAAGCTTTCTTT
TRBD2	TRBV2	-	TRBJ2-5	CASRLAGVQQETQYF	TGTGCCAGCAGACTAGCGGGGGTCCAACAAGAGACCCAGTACTTC
-	TRBV30	-	TRBJ2-3	CAWNPGPRGTDTQYF	TGTGCCTGGAACCCGGGGCCCCGAGGGACAGATACGCAGTATTTT
-	TRBV30	-	TRBJ2-5	CAWSVAETQYF	TGTGCCTGGAGTGTAGCGGAGACCCAGTACTTC
TRBD2	TRBV4-1	-	TRBJ2-7	CASSQPRTSGSSYEQYF	TGCGCCAGCAGCCAACCCCGGACTAGCGGGAGCTCCTACGAGCAGTACTTC
-	TRBV4-2	-	TRBJ2-3	CASSQDRRRKQYF	TGTGCCAGCAGCCAAGATCGTCGGCGAAAGCAGTATTTT
TRBD2	TRBV29-1	few	TRBJ2-1	CSVDGGADRHEQFF	TGCAGCGTGGACGGGGGGGCCGACCGTCATGAGCAGTTCTTC
-	TRBV5-6	-	TRBJ1-1	CASSDGASAEAFF	TGTGCCAGCAGCGACGGGGCATCGGCTGAAGCTTTCTTT
-	TRBV27	-	TRBJ2-2	CASSFLAGANTGELFF	TGTGCCAGCAGTTTCTTGGCGGGGGCCAACACCGGGGAGCTGTTTTTT
-	TRBV5-1	-	TRBJ2-1	CASSLEGRGGINEQFF	TGCGCCAGCAGCTTGGAGGGCAGGGGTGGGATCAATGAGCAGTTCTTC
-	TRBV29-1	-	TRBJ1-5	CSAKENSNQPQHF	TGCAGCGCCAAAGAGAATAGCAATCAGCCCCAGCATTTT
TRBD1	TRBV6-5	-	TRBJ1-2	CASSSGTGGGYTF	TGTGCCAGCAGCTCCGGGACAGGGGGCGGCTACACCTTC
-	TRBV23-1	few	TRBJ1-2	CASSHSSTF	TGCGCCAGCAGTCATTCCTCCACCTTC
-	TRBV4-2	-	TRBJ1-3	CASSRQTGDSGNTIYF	TGTGCCAGCAGCCGACAGACAGGAGACTCTGGAAACACCATATATTTT
-	TRBV2	-	TRBJ1-2	CASYLEGLLDYGYTF	TGTGCCAGCTATCTGGAGGGCCTTTTGGACTATGGCTACACCTTC
-	TRBV7-2	-	TRBJ2-7	CASSLSPNPAYEQYF	TGTGCCAGCAGCTTATCACCCAACCCGGCCTACGAGCAGTACTTC
-	TRBV29-1	few	TRBJ1-2	CSVEDNGGYTF	TGCAGCGTTGAAGATAATGGTGGCTACACCTTC
TRBD1	TRBV6-1	once	TRBJ2-7	CASSDLTGPIYEQYF	TGTGCCAGCAGTGACCTGACAGGGCCAATCTACGAGCAGTACTTC
-	TRBV2	-	TRBJ2-3	CASKVHTDTQYF	TGTGCCAGCAAGGTTCACACAGATACGCAGTATTTT
-	TRBV18	-	TRBJ1-1	CASSEERAAAFF	TGTGCCAGCTCTGAGGAGCGGGCTGCAGCTTTCTTT
TRBD2	TRBV19	-	TRBJ2-5	CASSTLTSRETQYF	TGTGCCAGTAGTACCTTGACTAGCCGTGAGACCCAGTACTTC
-	TRBV30	-	TRBJ1-4	CAWESGGTTNEKLFF	TGTGCCTGGGAGTCGGGAGGAACAACTAATGAAAAACTGTTTTTT
TRBD1	TRBV5-6	-	TRBJ1-5	CASGHRGRDKKSQPQHF	TGTGCCAGCGGACACAGGGGCAGGGACAAGAAAAGTCAGCCCCAGCATTTT
-	TRBV19	few	TRBJ1-1	CASTSDTGVTEAFF	TGTGCCAGTACTTCCGACACGGGAGTGACTGAAGCTTTCTTT
TRBD2	TRBV5-6	-	TRBJ2-1	CASSLSLAGVSSYNEQFF	TGTGCCAGCAGCTTGAGTCTAGCGGGGGTGAGCTCCTACAATGAGCAGTTCTTC
-	TRBV15	-	TRBJ2-1	CATSSWDGLEQFF	TGTGCCACCAGCAGCTGGGACGGTCTTGAGCAGTTCTTC
TRBD1	TRBV30	-	TRBJ2-3	CAWEKGAAHTQYF	TGTGCCTGGGAGAAGGGGGCAGCTCATACGCAGTATTTT
TRBD2	TRBV18	-	TRBJ2-1	CASSPTGLAGEEQFF	TGTGCCAGCTCACCAACGGGACTAGCGGGGGAAGAGCAGTTCTTC
TRBD1	TRBV9	-	TRBJ1-2	CASSVYWTGTGGYTF	TGTGCCAGCAGCGTTTACTGGACAGGGACAGGAGGCTACACCTTC
-	TRBV13	-	TRBJ2-6	CASSWLSRELQSSGANVLTF	TGTGCCAGCAGCTGGCTCTCCCGGGAGTTACAGAGCTCTGGGGCCAACGTCCTGACTTTC